The T cell receptor beta chain under discussion was sequenced for a study of T cells in Graves' hyperthyroidism and ophthalmopathy. Using RNA transcripts as the source, TCR beta CDR3 regions were amplified. The study used the HTBI primer set for a first-round RT-PCR of the TCR CDR3. TCRdb re-called the multiplex PCR reads with MiXCR, one entry per CDR3 protein. The table records 500,000 to 600,000 distinct CDR3 sequences, 15% to 20% of them present only once. This CDR3 has 13 amino acids. Looked up from germline, CDR1 is LGHDT and CDR2 is YNNKEL (reference sequence). V lost 0 bases and J 1 base, leaving 4 bases between the germline ends. This clonotype was picked up a small number of times.

The sequence was obtained from a man between 40 and 49 years old with Graves' ophthalmopathy. The sequenced sample was blood. This chain joins TRBV3-1 and TRBJ2-7; D is unclear. CDR3 nucleotide sequence: TGTGCCAGCAGCCAAGAAAGGTCCTACGAGCAGTACTTC. Translated, it gives CASSQERSYEQYF.